This T cell receptor (beta chain) stems from a study of CD8 T cells in Susac syndrome. Regarding the study as a whole: By the study's own acknowledgment, its TCR sequencing and HLA analysis included relatively few individuals.

J was trimmed by 5 bases and V by 4 bases; bases with no gene match: 7. Looked up from germline, CDR1 is KGHDR and CDR2 is SFDVKD. The CDR3 extends over 16 amino acids. The patients who served as multiple sclerosis controls were treatment-naive and had stable or active relapsing-remitting disease that fulfilled the revised McDonald criteria. TEMRA cells were FACS-enriched and CD8+ and CD4+ T cells negatively isolated. RNA totalling roughly 0.45 to 1 ug underwent reverse transcription with random hexamers. With immunoSEQ multiplex PCR, TCR beta CDR3 was amplified across 54 Vbeta and 13 Jbeta. MiXCR, applied by TCRdb to the immunoSEQ multiplex PCR reads, yields one record per CDR3 protein. The sample contains a few hundred thousand distinct CDR3 sequences, 95% of which appear only once. With regard to this clonotype: What it recognizes is unknown.

Sequences were obtained from CD4+ T cells from PBMCs. This TCR was sampled from a human donor with multiple sclerosis. The chain links TRBV24-1 to TRBJ2-1; 10 bases are shared with TRBD1. CDR3 nucleotide sequence: TGTGCCACCAGTGACCCGGGACAGGGGACGAACAATGAGCAGTTCTTC. Its translation is CATSDPGQGTNNEQFF.